The present TCR beta chain was sequenced within a study of OX40 agonist ivuxolimab in advanced cancers. Overall study: Ivuxolimab is a fully human IgG2 antibody that activates OX40 (CD134). The study's findings and limits: Nonresponders, in some cases, also had low normalized T-cell clonal expansion.

Autoimmune disease history or systemic immunosuppression led to patient exclusion. Blood was sampled at baseline, cycle 4 day 1, and cycle 7 day 1. Profiled with immunoSEQ multiplex PCR; TCRdb holds only in-frame clones, not every one. Among 60,000 to 75,000 clones listed, 90% to 95% were seen once. A word on this clone: What it binds is not known.

Sequenced material: CD4+ or CD8+ T cells sorted from blood, taken in a trial of the OX40 agonist ivuxolimab. The clonotype was recovered from an adult with an advanced solid tumor such as melanoma, head and neck, liver or kidney cancer.

CDR3 in DNA: TGTGCCAGCAGCCCCGGGACGGTCTATGGCTACACCTTC. Translation gives CASSPGTVYGYTF. The chain uses TRBV4-2 and TRBJ1-2; TRBD1 might be the D (5 bases). V was clipped by 4 bases and J by 4 bases, with 10 bases between them. CDR1 and CDR2 from the germline V gene are LGHNA and YNFKEQ. CDR3 size: 13 residues.